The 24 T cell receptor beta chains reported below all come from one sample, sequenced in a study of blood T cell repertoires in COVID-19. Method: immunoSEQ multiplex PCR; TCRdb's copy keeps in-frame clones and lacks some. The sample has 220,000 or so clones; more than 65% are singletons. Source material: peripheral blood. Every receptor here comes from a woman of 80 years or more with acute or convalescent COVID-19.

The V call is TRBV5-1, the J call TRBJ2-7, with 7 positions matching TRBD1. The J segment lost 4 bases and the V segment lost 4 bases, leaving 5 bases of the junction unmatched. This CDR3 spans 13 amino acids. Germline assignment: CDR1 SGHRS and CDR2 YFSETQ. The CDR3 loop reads CASSPGQTYEQYF. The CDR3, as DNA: TGCGCCAGCAGCCCGGGACAGACTTACGAGCAGTACTTC.

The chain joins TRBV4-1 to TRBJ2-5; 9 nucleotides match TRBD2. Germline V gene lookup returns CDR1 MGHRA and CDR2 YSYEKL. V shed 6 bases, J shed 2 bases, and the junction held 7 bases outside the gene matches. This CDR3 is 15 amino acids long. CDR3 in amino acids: CASSLAGSPQETQYF. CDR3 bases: TGCGCCAGCAGTCTAGCGGGGTCCCCACAAGAGACCCAGTACTTC.

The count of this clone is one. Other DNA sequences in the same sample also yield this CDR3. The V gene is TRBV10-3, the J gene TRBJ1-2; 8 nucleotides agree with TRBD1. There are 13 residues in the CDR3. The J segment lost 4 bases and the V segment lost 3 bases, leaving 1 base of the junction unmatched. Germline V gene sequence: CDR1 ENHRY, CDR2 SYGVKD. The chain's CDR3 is CAISEGQGYGYTF. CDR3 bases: TGTGCCATCAGTGAAGGACAGGGCTATGGCTACACCTTC.

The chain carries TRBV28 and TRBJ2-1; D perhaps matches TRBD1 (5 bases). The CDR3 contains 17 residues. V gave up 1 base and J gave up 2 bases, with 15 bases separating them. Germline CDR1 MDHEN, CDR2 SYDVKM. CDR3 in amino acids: CASSLSSAGYPYNEQFF. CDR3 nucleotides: TGTGCCAGCAGTTTATCATCCGCAGGGTACCCCTACAATGAGCAGTTCTTC.

The CDR3 bases are TGTGCCAGCAGTGTTTTTTTACAGAACACTGAAGCTTTCTTT. This translates into CASSVFLQNTEAFF. The chain is built from TRBV2 and TRBJ1-1; no reliable D call. This CDR3 spans 14 amino acids. The germline V gene encodes CDR1 SNHLY and CDR2 FYNNEI. V lost 4 bases and J 1 base, leaving 10 bases between the germline ends.

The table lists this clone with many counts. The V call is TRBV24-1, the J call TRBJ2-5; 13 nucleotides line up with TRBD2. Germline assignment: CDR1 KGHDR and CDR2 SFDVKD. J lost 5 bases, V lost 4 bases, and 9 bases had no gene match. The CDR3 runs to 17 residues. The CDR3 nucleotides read TGTGCCACCAGTGACCCGGGACTAGCGGGAAATACTGAGACCCAGTACTTC. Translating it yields CATSDPGLAGNTETQYF.

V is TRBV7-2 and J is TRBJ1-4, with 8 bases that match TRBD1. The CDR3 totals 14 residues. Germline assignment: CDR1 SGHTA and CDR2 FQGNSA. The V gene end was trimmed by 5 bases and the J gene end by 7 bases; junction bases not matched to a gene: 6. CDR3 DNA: TGTGCCAGCAGCCTCGGACAGGGATTTGAAAAACTGTTTTTT. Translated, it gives CASSLGQGFEKLFF.

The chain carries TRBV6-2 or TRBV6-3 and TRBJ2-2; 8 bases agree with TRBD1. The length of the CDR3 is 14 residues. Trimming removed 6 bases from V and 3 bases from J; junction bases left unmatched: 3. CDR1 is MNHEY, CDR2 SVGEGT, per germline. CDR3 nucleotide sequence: TGTGCCAGCAGCACACAGGGGGACACCGGGGAGCTGTTTTTT. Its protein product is CASSTQGDTGELFF.

The CDR3 coding sequence is TGTGCCAGCAGCGAACAAACACAGGGGGAAGCTTTCTTT. As protein: CASSEQTQGEAFF. The rearrangement joins TRBV2 to TRBJ1-1; TRBD1 agrees at 7 bases. The V gene end was trimmed by 6 bases and the J gene end by 8 bases; junction bases not matched to a gene: 9. Germline V gene sequence: CDR1 SNHLY, CDR2 FYNNEI. The CDR3 runs to 13 residues.

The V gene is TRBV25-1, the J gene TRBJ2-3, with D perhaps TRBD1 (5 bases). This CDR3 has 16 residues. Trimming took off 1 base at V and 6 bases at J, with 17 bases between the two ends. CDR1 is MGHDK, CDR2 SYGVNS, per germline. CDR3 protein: CASSESLAGNRDTQYF. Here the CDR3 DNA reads TGTGCCAGCAGTGAATCGTTAGCTGGGAACAGGGATACGCAGTATTTT. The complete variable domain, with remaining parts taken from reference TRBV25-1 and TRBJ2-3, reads EADIYQTPRYLVIGTGKKITLECSQTMGHDKMYWYQQDPGMELHLIHYSYGVNSTEKGDLSSESTVSRIRTEHFPLTLESARPSHTSQYLCASSESLAGNRDTQYFGPGTRLTVL.

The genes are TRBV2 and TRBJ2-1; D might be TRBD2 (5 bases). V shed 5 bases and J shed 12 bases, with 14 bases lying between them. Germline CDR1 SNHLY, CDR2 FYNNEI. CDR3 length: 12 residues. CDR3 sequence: CASSPDWFWQFF. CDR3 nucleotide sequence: TGTGCCAGCAGTCCGGACTGGTTCTGGCAGTTCTTC.

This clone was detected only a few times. The CDR3 coding sequence is TGTGCCAGCAGAAAGCTAGCGGGGAGCACAGATACGCAGTATTTT. Amino acid sequence: CASRKLAGSTDTQYF. The rearrangement links TRBV2 to TRBJ2-3; 9 nucleotides line up with TRBD2. V shed 6 bases and J 0 bases; nucleotides not matched to a gene: 4. Germline loops: CDR1 SNHLY, CDR2 FYNNEI. This CDR3 comprises 15 residues. Together with reference TRBV2 and TRBJ2-3, the CDR3 gives the full variable domain: EPEVTQTPSHQVTQMGQEVILRCVPISNHLYFYWYRQILGQKVEFLVSFYNNEISEKSEIFDDQFSVERPDGSNFTLKIRSTKLEDSAMYFCASRKLAGSTDTQYFGPGTRLTVL.

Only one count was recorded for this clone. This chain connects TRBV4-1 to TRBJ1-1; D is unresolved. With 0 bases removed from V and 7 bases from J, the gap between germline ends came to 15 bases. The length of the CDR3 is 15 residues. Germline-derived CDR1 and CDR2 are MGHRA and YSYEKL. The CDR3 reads CASSQDPGYPNEAFF. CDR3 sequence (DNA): TGCGCCAGCAGCCAAGATCCGGGGTACCCTAATGAAGCTTTCTTT.

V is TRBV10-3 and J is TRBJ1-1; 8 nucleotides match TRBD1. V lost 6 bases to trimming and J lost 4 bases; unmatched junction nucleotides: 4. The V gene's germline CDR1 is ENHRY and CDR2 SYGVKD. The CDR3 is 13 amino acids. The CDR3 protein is CAIRGRGPTEAFF. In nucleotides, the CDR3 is TGTGCCATCAGGGGCAGGGGGCCCACTGAAGCTTTCTTT.

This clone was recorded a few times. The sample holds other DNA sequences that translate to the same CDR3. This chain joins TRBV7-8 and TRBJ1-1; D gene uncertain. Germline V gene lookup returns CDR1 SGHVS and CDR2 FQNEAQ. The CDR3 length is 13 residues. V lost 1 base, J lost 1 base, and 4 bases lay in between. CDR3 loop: CASSLGRNTEAFF. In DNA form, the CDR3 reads TGTGCCAGCAGCTTAGGTCGGAACACTGAAGCTTTCTTT. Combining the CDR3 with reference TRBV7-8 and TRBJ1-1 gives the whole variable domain GAGVSQSPRYKVAKRGQDVALRCDPISGHVSLFWYQQALGQGPEFLTYFQNEAQLDKSGLPSDRFFAERPEGSVSTLKIQRTQQEDSAVYLCASSLGRNTEAFFGQGTRLTVV.

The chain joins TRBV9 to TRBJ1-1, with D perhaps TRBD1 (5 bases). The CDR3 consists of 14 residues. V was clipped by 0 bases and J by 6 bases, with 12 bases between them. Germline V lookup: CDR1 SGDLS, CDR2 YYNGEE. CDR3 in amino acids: CASSVAWGPPEAFF. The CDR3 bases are TGTGCCAGCAGCGTAGCTTGGGGCCCGCCTGAAGCTTTCTTT. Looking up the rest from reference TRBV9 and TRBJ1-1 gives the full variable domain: DSGVTQTPKHLITATGQRVTLRCSPRSGDLSVYWYQQSLDQGLQFLIQYYNGEERAKGNILERFSAQQFPDLHSELNLSSLELGDSALYFCASSVAWGPPEAFFGQGTRLTVV.

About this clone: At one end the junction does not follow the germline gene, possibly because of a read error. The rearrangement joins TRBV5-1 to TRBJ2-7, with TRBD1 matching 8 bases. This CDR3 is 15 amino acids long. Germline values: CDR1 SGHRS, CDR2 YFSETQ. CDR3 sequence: CASSLEAGGAYEQYF. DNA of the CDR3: TGCGCCAGCAGTTTGGAGGCAGGGGGCGCCTACGAGCAGTACTTC.

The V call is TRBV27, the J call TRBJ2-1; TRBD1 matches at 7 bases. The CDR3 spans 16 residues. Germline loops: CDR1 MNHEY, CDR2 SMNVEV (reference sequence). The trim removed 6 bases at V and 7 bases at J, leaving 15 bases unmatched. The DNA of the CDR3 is TGTGCCAGCAGCTTGCTGGTACAGGGGATCGAAAATGAGCAGTTCTTC. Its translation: CASSLLVQGIENEQFF.

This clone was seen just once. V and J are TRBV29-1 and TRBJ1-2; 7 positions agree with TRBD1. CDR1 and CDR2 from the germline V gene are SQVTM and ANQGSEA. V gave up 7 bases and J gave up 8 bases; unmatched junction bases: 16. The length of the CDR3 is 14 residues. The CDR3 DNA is TGCAGCGCAACCACCGACAGGGCGGGTGGAGGCTACACCTTC. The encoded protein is CSATTDRAGGGYTF.

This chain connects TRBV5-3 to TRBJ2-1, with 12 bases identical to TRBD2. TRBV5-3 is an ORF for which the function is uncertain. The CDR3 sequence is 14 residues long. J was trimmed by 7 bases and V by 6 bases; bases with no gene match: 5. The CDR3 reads CARTTGTSGNEQFF. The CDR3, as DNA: TGTGCCAGAACCACAGGGACTAGCGGGAATGAGCAGTTCTTC.

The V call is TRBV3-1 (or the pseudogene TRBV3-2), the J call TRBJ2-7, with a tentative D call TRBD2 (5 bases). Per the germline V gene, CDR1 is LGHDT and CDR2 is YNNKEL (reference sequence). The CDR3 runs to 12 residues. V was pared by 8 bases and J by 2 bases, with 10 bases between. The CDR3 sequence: CASSRGPYEQYF. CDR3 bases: TGTGCCAGCTCCCGCGGGCCCTACGAGCAGTACTTC.

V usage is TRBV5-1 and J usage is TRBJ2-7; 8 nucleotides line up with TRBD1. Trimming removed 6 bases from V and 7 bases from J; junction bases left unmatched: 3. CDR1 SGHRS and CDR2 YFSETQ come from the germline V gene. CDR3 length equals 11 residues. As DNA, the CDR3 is TGCGCCAGCACGGGACAGGAAGAGCAGTACTTC. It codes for CASTGQEEQYF.

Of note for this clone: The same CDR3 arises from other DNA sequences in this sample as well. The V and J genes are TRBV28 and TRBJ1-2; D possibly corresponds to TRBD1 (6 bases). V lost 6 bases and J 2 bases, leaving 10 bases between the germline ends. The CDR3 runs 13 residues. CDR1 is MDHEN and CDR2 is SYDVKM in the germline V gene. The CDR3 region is CASRDQGNYGYTF. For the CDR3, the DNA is TGTGCCAGCAGGGATCAGGGGAACTATGGCTACACCTTC.

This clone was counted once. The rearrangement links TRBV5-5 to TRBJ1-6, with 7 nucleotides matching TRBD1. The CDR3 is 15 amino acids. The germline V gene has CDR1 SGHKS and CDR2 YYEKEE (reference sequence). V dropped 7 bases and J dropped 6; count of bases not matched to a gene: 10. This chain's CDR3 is CASGQVVSRNSPLHF. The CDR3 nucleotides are TGTGCCAGCGGACAGGTGGTGTCGCGTAATTCACCCCTCCACTTT.